The 16 T cell receptor beta chains presented below share a single source sample, sequenced in a study of blood T cells in healthy people across ages (dated by TCRdb to between 2015 and 2017). The receptor library was made with 5' RACE. Reads for this sample came from an Illumina HiSeq 2500. A second about 7 to 12 cycle PCR used a sample-barcoded 5' primer and a J-beta primer mix. TCRdb handled the public reads itself, with Q25 trimming in fastp and clone calling in MiXCR, and kept productive beta chains. Merged by CDR3 protein, the rows form single entries marked with the most common genes and DNA. A total of over 450,000 distinct CDR3 sequences appear in this sample, around 24% of them only once. The ten biggest clones cover roughly 9.4% of the sample. In addition, the sample was reused for a study of T cells of mothers and their children.

Sequencing was done on a sample of blood. The receptors come from a boy between 10 and 17 years old in good health.

The chain combines TRBV20-1 with TRBJ2-5; D is perhaps TRBD2 (7 bases). The J call may not be correct, given that the DNA end is closer to TRBJ2-7. The V gene's germline CDR1 is DFQATT and CDR2 SNEGSKA (reference sequence). This CDR3 contains 16 residues. The CDR3 sequence is CSARVQKTGGEYEQYF. The CDR3 nucleotides read TGCAGTGCTAGAGTCCAAAAAACGGGGGGCGAATACGAGCAGTACTTC.

This clonotype came up a few times. The chain employs TRBV25-1 and TRBJ1-4; 9 bases line up with TRBD1. CDR1 and CDR2 (germline): MGHDK, SYGVNS. J lost 7 bases, V lost 3 bases, and 9 bases had no gene match. This CDR3 has 16 amino acids. The CDR3 region is CASSDGDRAVGEKLFF. CDR3 nucleotide sequence: TGTGCCAGCAGTGATGGGGACAGGGCTGTCGGTGAAAAACTGTTTTTT. The full variable domain, in which reference TRBV25-1 and TRBJ1-4 provide the parts outside the CDR3, is EADIYQTPRYLVIGTGKKITLECSQTMGHDKMYWYQQDPGMELHLIHYSYGVNSTEKGDLSSESTVSRIRTEHFPLTLESARPSHTSQYLCASSDGDRAVGEKLFFGSGTQLSVL.

The gene calls are TRBV24-1 and TRBJ2-1; TRBD1 might be the D (6 bases). The CDR3 runs 13 residues. The V and J ends lost 4 bases and 10 bases respectively, with 13 bases between them. Germline V CDR1 and CDR2: KGHDR, SFDVKD. CDR3 residues: CATSDPQGLEQFF. CDR3 DNA: TGTGCCACCAGTGACCCACAGGGATTAGAGCAGTTCTTC.

The J gene is TRBJ2-5, the V gene TRBV7-9; 12 nucleotides align to TRBD2. Trimming at V came to 6 bases and at J to 2 bases, leaving 19 bases not matched to a gene. CDR3 length: 20 residues. Germline values: CDR1 SEHNR, CDR2 FQNEAQ (reference sequence). The CDR3 coding sequence is TGTGCCAGCAGGCCCCGACTAGCGGGAGAGGGAATAGATCGTCAAGAGACCCAGTACTTC. Amino acids: CASRPRLAGEGIDRQETQYF.

The V call is TRBV2, the J call TRBJ1-4, with D hard to call. Germline V CDR1 and CDR2: SNHLY, FYNNEI. Between the trimmed V and J ends, which lost 3 bases and 7 bases, there was a span of 9 bases. This CDR3 region has 13 residues. CDR3 sequence (DNA): TGTGCCAGCAGTGACAGTAATGTTGAAAAACTGTTTTTT. The encoded protein is CASSDSNVEKLFF.

This clonotype came up once. V and J are TRBV27 and TRBJ2-1; 14 nucleotides line up with TRBD2. This CDR3 is 21 amino acids long. J lost 7 bases, V lost 4 bases, and 21 bases had no gene match. The germline CDR1 and CDR2 sequences are MNHEY and SMNVEV (reference sequence). The CDR3 bases are TGTGCCAGCAGTTCTTACAATGGACTAGCGGGAGGCCGAGTGGGGCGTAATGAGCAGTTCTTC. It encodes CASSSYNGLAGGRVGRNEQFF.

The chain employs TRBV6-1 and TRBJ2-1, with TRBD1 matching over 8 bases. Trimming at V came to 4 bases and at J to 12 bases, leaving 5 bases not matched to a gene. This CDR3 region has 12 residues. The germline gives CDR1 MNHNS, CDR2 SASEGT. Here the CDR3 reads CASSALTGGQFF. CDR3 nucleotide sequence: TGTGCCAGCAGTGCCTTAACAGGGGGGCAGTTCTTC.

The CDR3 nucleotides are TGTGCCAGCAGCTCGACTAGCGGGATTTCCTACGAGCAGTACTTC. This codes for CASSSTSGISYEQYF. The V gene is TRBV2, the J gene TRBJ2-7; 11 positions agree with TRBD2. The V gene's germline CDR1 is SNHLY and CDR2 FYNNEI. The V gene end was trimmed by 6 bases and the J gene end by 1 base; junction bases not matched to a gene: 5. The CDR3 runs 15 residues.

The chain combines TRBV7-9 with TRBJ2-1; 11 nucleotides agree with TRBD2. CDR3 length equals 16 residues. After removal of 1 base from V and 9 bases from J, the junction contained 8 bases not matched to a gene. In germline, CDR1 is SEHNR, CDR2 FQNEAQ (reference sequence). DNA for the CDR3: TGTGCCAGCAGCTTAGGTACTAGCGGGGGTTCTAGTGAGCAGTTCTTC. Its protein product is CASSLGTSGGSSEQFF.

This clonotype occurred a few times. The V call is TRBV20-1, the J call TRBJ2-5; D perhaps matches TRBD2 (6 bases). There are 15 residues in the CDR3. Deletions cut 0 bases from V and 1 base from J, with 12 bases between. Per the germline V gene, CDR1 is DFQATT and CDR2 is SNEGSKA (reference sequence). CDR3 loop: CSAREDYRIQETQYF. The CDR3 DNA reads as TGCAGTGCTAGAGAGGACTACCGAATCCAAGAGACCCAGTACTTC.

This clonotype was recorded a few times. Here the CDR3 DNA reads TGTGCCAGCAGGTCGGGGGGGTTAGGAGGGGAGACCCAGTACTTC. This gives the protein CASRSGGLGGETQYF. V and J are TRBV5-5 and TRBJ2-5, with 8 positions matching TRBD2. V lost 5 bases, J lost 5 bases, and 11 bases stayed unmatched. This CDR3 region has 15 residues. The germline gives CDR1 SGHKS, CDR2 YYEKEE (reference sequence).

V is TRBV13 and J is TRBJ1-1; D call uncertain. Germline CDR1 PRHDT, CDR2 FYEKMQ (reference sequence). The ends were cut back, 4 bases at V and 11 bases at J, with 11 bases in the middle. This CDR3 has 11 amino acids. CDR3 residues: CASSYGLRAFF. In nucleotides, the CDR3 is TGTGCCAGCAGCTACGGACTTAGGGCTTTCTTT.

For the CDR3, the DNA is TGTGCCAGCAGCGCGTCTAGCACAGATACGCAGTATTTT. It yields the protein CASSASSTDTQYF. The chain has TRBV7-9 and TRBJ2-3; D is unclear. CDR3 length: 13 amino acids. Germline values: CDR1 SEHNR, CDR2 FQNEAQ (reference sequence). V gave up 5 bases and J gave up 0 bases, with 6 bases separating them.

Ten or more counts support this clonotype. Written as DNA, the CDR3 is TGTGCCAGCAGCCAAGGATCCCCGGGCACTGAAGCTTTCTTT. It encodes CASSQGSPGTEAFF. V is TRBV3-1 and J is TRBJ1-1; no clear D. V was clipped by 1 base and J by 4 bases, with 10 bases between them. The V gene's germline CDR1 is LGHDT and CDR2 YNNKEL (reference sequence). The CDR3 runs to 14 residues.

This chain connects TRBV7-3 to TRBJ2-3, with 10 bases identical to TRBD2. Germline lookup yields CDR1 SGHTA and CDR2 FQGTGA. The CDR3 length is 17 residues. V lost 0 bases and J lost 4; bases outside the gene matches: 7. CDR3 bases: TGTGCCAGCAGCTTAACGGTAGCGGGGGGCACAGCAGATACGCAGTATTTT. Translating it yields CASSLTVAGGTADTQYF. Combining the CDR3 with reference TRBV7-3 and TRBJ2-3 gives the whole variable domain GAGVSQTPSNKVTEKGKYVELRCDPISGHTALYWYRQSLGQGPEFLIYFQGTGAADDSGLPNDRFFAVRPEGSVSTLKIQRTERGDSAVYLCASSLTVAGGTADTQYFGPGTRLTVL.

The chain has TRBV15 and TRBJ2-5; the match to TRBD1 covers 11 bases. Per germline, CDR1 LNHNV and CDR2 YYDKDF (reference sequence). J lost 5 bases, V lost 7 bases, and 6 bases had no gene match. This CDR3 is 14 amino acids long. The DNA for the CDR3 is TGTGCCACCAATACGGACAGGGGGCGTGAGACCCAGTACTTC. Encoded protein: CATNTDRGRETQYF.